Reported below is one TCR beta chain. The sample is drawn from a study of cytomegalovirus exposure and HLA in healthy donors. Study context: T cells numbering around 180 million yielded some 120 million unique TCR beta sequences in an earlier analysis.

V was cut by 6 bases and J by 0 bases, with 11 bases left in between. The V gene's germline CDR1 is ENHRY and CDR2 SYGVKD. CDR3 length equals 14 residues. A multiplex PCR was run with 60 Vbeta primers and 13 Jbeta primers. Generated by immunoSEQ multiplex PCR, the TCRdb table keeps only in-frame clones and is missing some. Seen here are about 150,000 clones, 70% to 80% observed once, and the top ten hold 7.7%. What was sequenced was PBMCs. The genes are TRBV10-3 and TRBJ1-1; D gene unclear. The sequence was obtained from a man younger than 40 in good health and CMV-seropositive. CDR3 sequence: CAIRPTGMNTEAFF. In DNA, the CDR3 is TGTGCCATCAGGCCTACGGGGATGAACACTGAAGCTTTCTTT.